These T cell receptor beta chains were read from a single sample in a study of shared T cell receptors in the human thymus. The method was immunoSEQ multiplex PCR; TCRdb's version includes in-frame clones alone and lacks a portion of them. The table records some 760,000 clones, roughly 88% of them present only once. This sample also appeared in a second study, on human thymus T cells.

The sequencing input was thymocytes. The receptors come from a girl less than two years old with a congenital heart defect. The conserved cysteine and the conserved F or W are not part of the CDR3 here. A D gene is named only where the DNA matches it firmly. A clone size is listed for some rows: how often the clone was seen (once, few, many), or a class if it is expanded.

V gene	D gene	clone size	J gene	CDR3 protein
TRBV9	TRBD2	.	TRBJ2-5	ASSVEELAGLSPQY
TRBV9	TRBD1	.	TRBJ1-2	ASSPGTAHPWANGYT
TRBV28	.	.	TRBJ1-1	ASSLHSNTEAF
TRBV5-6	.	.	TRBJ1-1	ASSFFSGFTLNTEAF
TRBV27	.	.	TRBJ1-1	ASSCPSDKNTEAF
TRBV7-9	.	.	TRBJ2-7	ASSPWPGEQY
TRBV9	.	once	TRBJ1-2	ASSARTANYGYT
TRBV7-9	TRBD1	.	TRBJ1-1	ASRSGTGVGSTEAF
TRBV28	.	.	TRBJ1-2	ASSCITRRGYT
TRBV5-6	TRBD1	once	TRBJ1-6	ASSVQGATYNSPLH
TRBV15	.	.	TRBJ2-5	ATSRDQRRWETQY
TRBV7-9	TRBD1	.	TRBJ2-7	ASTKGQARNEQY
TRBV30	.	.	TRBJ1-1	AWSSTEENTEAF
TRBV4-3	.	.	TRBJ1-3	ASSHDSFSGGRGNTIY
TRBV5-6	.	.	TRBJ2-1	ASSPGDPRVISYNEQF
TRBV30	.	.	TRBJ1-2	AWSVYWSLSYYGYT
TRBV5-1	TRBD1	.	TRBJ1-3	ASSLQGAGNTIY
TRBV4-3	TRBD2	.	TRBJ2-5	ASSQGLGLAGGQQETQY
TRBV7-8	.	.	TRBJ1-2	ASSLHRIYGYT
TRBV7-2	TRBD1	.	TRBJ1-2	ASSSQRTGEDGYT
TRBV5-4	.	.	TRBJ2-5	ASSLAGLASQETQY
TRBV4-1	TRBD1	.	TRBJ2-7	ASSQRLRDRVAYEQY
TRBV13	.	.	TRBJ2-5	ASSLGRVAQETQY
TRBV5-6	TRBD1	.	TRBJ2-7	ASSFRRGYEQY
TRBV11-2	.	.	TRBJ1-1	ASSLGGRTRINTEAF
TRBV5-1	.	.	TRBJ1-2	ASSSGDRRIYGYT